This T cell receptor (beta chain) was captured by sequencing in a study of T-cell reconstitution after alpha-beta-depleted transplantation in children. TCRbeta library construction was performed incorporating unique molecular identifiers. TCRdb passed the PCR reads through MiXCR, listing each CDR3 protein once. The data show about 980,000 distinct CDR3 sequences, with less than 30% seen just once and roughly 30% held by the top ten. Overall study results and limits: One year after transplant, T-cell counts and diversity came mostly from newly produced T cells. From surviving recipient T cells and thymic progenitors came the high day-60 TCRbeta diversity observed in some patients. About two months after transplant, alpha-beta T cells reportedly came from several hundred expanded graft clones.

Trimming removed 5 bases from V and 5 bases from J, with 30 bases in between. CDR1 is PRHDT, CDR2 FYEKMQ, per germline (reference sequence). The CDR3 covers 20 residues. This clonotype was counted only a few times. The target antigen is unknown. The receptor was derived from a boy in the first two years of life who had a stem cell transplant for SCID, so the T cells may come from the graft donor. The material sequenced was PBMCs, mostly from graft donor cells, taken 360 days after TCRalphabeta/CD19-depleted stem cell transplant. The rearrangement links TRBV13 to TRBJ1-4; D is possibly TRBD1 (6 bases). The CDR3 loop is CASSQKRWSGAALGNEKLFF. CDR3 sequence (DNA): TGTGCCAGCAGCCAAAAAAGATGGTCAGGGGCTGCCCTTGGGAATGAAAAACTGTTTTTT.